This T cell receptor beta chain appears in the sequencing data of a study of blood T cell repertoires in COVID-19. V dropped 6 bases and J dropped 0 bases, with 16 bases sitting between them. Germline CDR1 and CDR2: SGHRS and YFSETQ. The CDR3 consists of 17 residues. The data were produced by immunoSEQ multiplex PCR, yet TCRdb's version contains in-frame clones alone and is incomplete. This table has around 100,000 clones, just over 85% appearing once. This sequence joins TRBV5-1 and TRBJ1-6; D not certain. The TCR sequence derives from a human donor in a cohort sampled during active COVID-19. The sample consisted of peripheral blood. This CDR3 is CASKSTTPSSYNSPLHF. The CDR3 nucleotides are TGCGCCAGCAAGTCGACTACCCCAAGCTCCTATAATTCACCCCTCCACTTT.